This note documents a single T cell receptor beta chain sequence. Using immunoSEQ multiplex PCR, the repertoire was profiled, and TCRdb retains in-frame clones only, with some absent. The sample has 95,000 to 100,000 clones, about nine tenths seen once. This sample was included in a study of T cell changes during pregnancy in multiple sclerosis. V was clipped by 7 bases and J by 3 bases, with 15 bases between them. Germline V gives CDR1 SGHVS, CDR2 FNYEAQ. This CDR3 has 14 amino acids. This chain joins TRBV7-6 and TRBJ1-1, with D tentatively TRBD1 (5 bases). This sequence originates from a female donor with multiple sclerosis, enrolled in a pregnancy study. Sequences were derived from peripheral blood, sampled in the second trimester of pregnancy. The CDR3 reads CASKTGGADTEAFF. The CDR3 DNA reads TGTGCCAGCAAAACAGGAGGGGCCGACACTGAAGCTTTCTTT.